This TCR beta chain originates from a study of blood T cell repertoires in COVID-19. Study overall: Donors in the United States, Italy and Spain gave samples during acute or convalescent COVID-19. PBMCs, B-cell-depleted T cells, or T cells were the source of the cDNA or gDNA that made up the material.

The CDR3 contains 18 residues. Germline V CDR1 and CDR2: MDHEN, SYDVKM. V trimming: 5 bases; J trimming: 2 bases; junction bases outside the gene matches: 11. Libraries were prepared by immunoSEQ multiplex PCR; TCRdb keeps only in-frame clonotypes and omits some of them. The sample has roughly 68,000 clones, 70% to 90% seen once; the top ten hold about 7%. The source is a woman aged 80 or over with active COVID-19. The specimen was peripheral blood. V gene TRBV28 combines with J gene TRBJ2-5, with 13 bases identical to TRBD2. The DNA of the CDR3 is TGTGCCAGCAGTCCCAGATCGGGACTAGCGGGACCTCAAGAGACCCAGTACTTC. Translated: CASSPRSGLAGPQETQYF. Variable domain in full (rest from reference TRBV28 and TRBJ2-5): DVKVTQSSRYLVKRTGEKVFLECVQDMDHENMFWYRQDPGLGLRLIYFSYDVKMKEKGDIPEGYSVSREKKERFSLILESASTNQTSMYLCASSPRSGLAGPQETQYFGPGTRLLVL.